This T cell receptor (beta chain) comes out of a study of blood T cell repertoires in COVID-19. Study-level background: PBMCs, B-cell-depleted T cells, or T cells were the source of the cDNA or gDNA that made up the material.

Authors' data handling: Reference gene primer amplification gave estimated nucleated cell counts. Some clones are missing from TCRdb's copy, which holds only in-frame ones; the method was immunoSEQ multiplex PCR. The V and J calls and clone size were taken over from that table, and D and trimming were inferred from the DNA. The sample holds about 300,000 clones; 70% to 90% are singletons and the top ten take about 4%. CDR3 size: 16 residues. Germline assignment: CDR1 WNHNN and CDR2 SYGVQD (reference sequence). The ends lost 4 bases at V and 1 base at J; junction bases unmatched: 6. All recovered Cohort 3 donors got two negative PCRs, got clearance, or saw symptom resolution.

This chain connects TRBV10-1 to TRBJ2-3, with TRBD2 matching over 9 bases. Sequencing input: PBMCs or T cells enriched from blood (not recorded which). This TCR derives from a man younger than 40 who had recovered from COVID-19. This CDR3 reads CASSGPRLAGTDTQYF. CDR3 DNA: TGCGCCAGCAGTGGCCCTAGACTAGCGGGCACAGATACGCAGTATTTT.